These 11 T cell receptor beta chains originate from one sample sequenced in a study of blood T cell repertoires in COVID-19. Measured with immunoSEQ multiplex PCR; TCRdb has only the in-frame clones, and not every one. The sample contains approximately 120,000 clones, about 80% of which appear only once. The specimen sequenced was peripheral blood. These receptors came from a woman aged 45-60 years with acute or convalescent COVID-19.

This clone came up once. CDR3 residues: CASRDTANYGYTF. As DNA, the CDR3 is TGTGCCAGCCGGGACACTGCTAACTATGGCTACACCTTC. The gene calls are TRBV2 and TRBJ1-2; maybe TRBD1 (6 bases). This CDR3 is built from 13 residues. Germline CDR1 reads SNHLY; CDR2 reads FYNNEI. The V end lost 8 bases, the J end lost 0 bases, and 10 bases lay between the germline ends.

The chain links TRBV21-1 to TRBJ1-1; the table's D call, TRBD1, was not checked against the DNA. TRBV21-1 is an annotated pseudogene. The CDR3 is made up of 16 amino acids. Here the CDR3 reads CASSRGFDRWVTEAFF. The CDR3, as DNA: TGTGCCAGCAGCAGGGGGTTTGACAGGTGGGTCACTGAAGCTTTCTTT.

The chain has TRBV6-5 and TRBJ1-1; TRBD1 matches at 7 bases. The CDR3 covers 14 residues. Germline CDR1 reads MNHEY; CDR2 reads SVGAGI. V gave up 5 bases and J gave up 8 bases; unmatched junction bases: 11. Here the CDR3 DNA reads TGTGCCAGCAGTCCGCAGACAGGGCGGTCCGAAGCTTTCTTT. As protein: CASSPQTGRSEAFF.

This clone was seen just once. The rearrangement uses TRBV15 and TRBJ2-5; D unresolved. Per germline, CDR1 LNHNV and CDR2 YYDKDF (reference sequence). V gave up 1 base and J gave up 3 bases, with 6 bases separating them. This CDR3 has 13 residues. CDR3 region: CATSRGREETQYF. The DNA for the CDR3 is TGTGCCACCAGCAGAGGTAGAGAAGAGACCCAGTACTTC.

This chain connects TRBV5-4 to TRBJ2-3; D gene ambiguous. In germline, CDR1 is SGHNT, CDR2 YYREEE (reference sequence). The CDR3 runs 16 residues. V was shortened by 4 bases and J by 0 bases, with 15 bases between the two germline ends. DNA for the CDR3: TGTGCCAGCAGCACTGATCGTCTGTCTAGCACAGATACGCAGTATTTT. Amino acids: CASSTDRLSSTDTQYF.

This chain joins TRBV18 and TRBJ2-7; 7 nucleotides agree with TRBD1. CDR3 length: 14 residues. After removal of 3 bases from V and 3 bases from J, the junction contained 5 bases not matched to a gene. Germline CDR1 and CDR2: KGHSH and LQKENI. The CDR3 region is CASSPDREVYEQYF. The CDR3 bases are TGTGCCAGCTCACCCGACAGGGAAGTCTACGAGCAGTACTTC.

In its sample, this clone was seen a few times. The chain recombines TRBV10-2 with TRBJ2-3, with 9 positions matching TRBD2. This CDR3 comprises 18 residues. V trimming: 4 bases; J trimming: 0 bases; junction bases outside the gene matches: 11. Germline CDR1 and CDR2: WSHSY and SAAADI. The DNA of the CDR3 is TGCGCCAGCAGTGTGACGAGCGGGGGGCTTGGAAGCACAGATACGCAGTATTTT. This codes for CASSVTSGGLGSTDTQYF.

V gene TRBV4-2 combines with J gene TRBJ2-2; D not certain. Germline lookup yields CDR1 LGHNA and CDR2 YNFKEQ. V lost 0 bases to trimming and J lost 3 bases, with 5 bases between them. The CDR3 contains 14 residues. The DNA for the CDR3 is TGTGCCAGCAGCCAAGACACAGACACCGGGGAGCTGTTTTTT. Translated: CASSQDTDTGELFF.

This chain joins TRBV2 and TRBJ2-7; 7 bases agree with TRBD1. Looked up from germline, CDR1 is SNHLY and CDR2 is FYNNEI. The CDR3 is made up of 15 amino acids. V shed 5 bases, J shed 3 bases, and the junction held 10 bases outside the gene matches. The CDR3 is CASSPSRDSSYEQYF. The CDR3 DNA sequence: TGTGCCAGCAGTCCATCCCGGGACAGCAGCTACGAGCAGTACTTC.

This clone occurred once. The genes are TRBV19 and TRBJ1-5; 10 bases agree with TRBD1. Germline CDR1 LNHDA, CDR2 SQIVND (reference sequence). The trim removed 5 bases at V and 3 bases at J, leaving 13 bases unmatched. This CDR3 has 18 amino acids. The CDR3 nucleotides read TGTGCCAGTAGTCAAAGTCGTCCCGGGACAGGGGACAATCAGCCCCAGCATTTT. Protein sequence: CASSQSRPGTGDNQPQHF.

V usage is TRBV30 and J usage is TRBJ2-2; D is ambiguous. Trimming pared 4 bases from V and 4 bases from J, leaving 10 bases between. The CDR3 loop spans 13 amino acids. Germline V gene lookup returns CDR1 GTSNPN and CDR2 SVGIG (reference sequence). CDR3 region: CAWNHISTGELFF. CDR3 nucleotide sequence: TGTGCCTGGAACCACATATCCACCGGGGAGCTGTTTTTT.